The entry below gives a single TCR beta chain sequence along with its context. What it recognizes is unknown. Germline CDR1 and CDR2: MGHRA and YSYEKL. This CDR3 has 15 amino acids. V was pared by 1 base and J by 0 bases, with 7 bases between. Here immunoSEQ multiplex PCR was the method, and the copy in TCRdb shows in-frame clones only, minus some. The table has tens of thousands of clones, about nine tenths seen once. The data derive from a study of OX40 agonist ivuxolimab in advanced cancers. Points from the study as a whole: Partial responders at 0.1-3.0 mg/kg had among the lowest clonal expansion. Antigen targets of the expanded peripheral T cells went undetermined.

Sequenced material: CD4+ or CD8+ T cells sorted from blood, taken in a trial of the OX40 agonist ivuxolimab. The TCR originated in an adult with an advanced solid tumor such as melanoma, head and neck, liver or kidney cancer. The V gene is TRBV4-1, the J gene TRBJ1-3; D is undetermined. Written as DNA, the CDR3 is TGCGCCAGCAGCCAAGTGGGCAACTCTGGAAACACCATATATTTT. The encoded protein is CASSQVGNSGNTIYF.